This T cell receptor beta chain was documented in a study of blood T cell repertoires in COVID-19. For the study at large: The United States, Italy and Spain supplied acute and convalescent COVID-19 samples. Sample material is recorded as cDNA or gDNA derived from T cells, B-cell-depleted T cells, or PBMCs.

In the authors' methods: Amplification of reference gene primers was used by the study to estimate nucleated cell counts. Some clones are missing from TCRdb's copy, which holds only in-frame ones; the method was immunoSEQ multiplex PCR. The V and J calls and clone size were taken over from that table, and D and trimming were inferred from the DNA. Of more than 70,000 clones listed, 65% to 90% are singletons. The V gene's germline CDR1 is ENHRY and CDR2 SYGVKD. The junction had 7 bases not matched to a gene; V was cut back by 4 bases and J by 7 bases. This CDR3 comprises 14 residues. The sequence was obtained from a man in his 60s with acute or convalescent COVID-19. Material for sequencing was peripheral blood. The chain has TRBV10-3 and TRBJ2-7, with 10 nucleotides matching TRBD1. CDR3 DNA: TGTGCCATCAGTGGACAGGGGGCCTTAGGTGAGCAGTACTTC. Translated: CAISGQGALGEQYF.